Listed below are T cell receptor beta chains from one sample, sequenced in a study of Ad26.COV2.S vaccination and SARS-CoV-2 variants. This table comes from immunoSEQ multiplex PCR, and its TCRdb copy is limited to in-frame clones, with some not included. The sample contains about 350,000 clones, around 88% of which appear only once. The starting material was peripheral blood, obtained in a trial of Ad26.COV2.S vaccine versus placebo. These receptors were taken from a person aged 18-65 years who received the Ad26.COV2.S COVID-19 vaccine or a placebo. Each CDR3 is given with its conserved first and last residue. Fields, in order: D gene, V gene, clone size, J gene, CDR3 protein, CDR3 DNA. D genes are given only for firm matches. A clone size is listed for some rows: how often the clone was seen (once, few, many), or a class if it is expanded.

D gene: TRBD1; V gene: TRBV6-5; clone size: .; J gene: TRBJ1-1; CDR3 protein: CASSYSQGRLWTEAFF; CDR3 DNA: TGTGCCAGCAGTTACTCACAGGGGAGGCTATGGACTGAAGCTTTCTTT
D gene: .; V gene: TRBV18; clone size: .; J gene: TRBJ2-5; CDR3 protein: CASSGGQETQYF; CDR3 DNA: TGTGCCAGCTCTGGCGGCCAAGAGACCCAGTACTTC
D gene: .; V gene: TRBV2; clone size: .; J gene: TRBJ2-7; CDR3 protein: CASRDDILEQYF; CDR3 DNA: TGTGCCAGCAGGGATGACATTTTGGAGCAGTACTTC
D gene: .; V gene: TRBV6-6; clone size: .; J gene: TRBJ1-5; CDR3 protein: CASSWWRDNQPQHF; CDR3 DNA: TGTGCCAGCAGTTGGTGGAGGGACAATCAGCCCCAGCATTTT
D gene: .; V gene: TRBV7-2; clone size: few; J gene: TRBJ1-1; CDR3 protein: CASSAADGGAVLRAFF; CDR3 DNA: TGTGCCAGCAGCGCAGCCGACGGTGGGGCAGTTTTGAGGGCTTTCTTT
D gene: .; V gene: TRBV6-5; clone size: .; J gene: TRBJ1-1; CDR3 protein: CASSYWDPTQGTEAFF; CDR3 DNA: TGTGCCAGCAGTTACTGGGACCCGACCCAGGGGACTGAAGCTTTCTTT
D gene: TRBD1; V gene: TRBV3-1/TRBV3-2; clone size: once; J gene: TRBJ2-7; CDR3 protein: CASSGGQGMGEQYF; CDR3 DNA: TGTGCCAGCAGCGGCGGACAGGGGATGGGCGAGCAGTACTTC
D gene: TRBD1; V gene: TRBV28; clone size: .; J gene: TRBJ2-7; CDR3 protein: CASSPSGTADYEQYF; CDR3 DNA: TGTGCCAGCAGTCCCTCGGGGACAGCGGACTACGAGCAGTACTTC
D gene: TRBD2; V gene: TRBV7-2; clone size: .; J gene: TRBJ2-2; CDR3 protein: CASSAGLAGGPTPVGELFF; CDR3 DNA: TGTGCCAGCAGCGCGGGACTAGCGGGGGGGCCAACACCGGTCGGGGAGCTGTTTTTT
D gene: .; V gene: TRBV27; clone size: .; J gene: TRBJ2-2; CDR3 protein: CLSKGLFF; CDR3 DNA: TGCCTAAGCAAAGGGCTGTTTTTT
D gene: TRBD1; V gene: TRBV3-1/TRBV3-2; clone size: .; J gene: TRBJ2-1; CDR3 protein: CASSHGGTGSEQFF; CDR3 DNA: TGTGCCAGCAGCCACGGGGGGACAGGGAGCGAGCAGTTCTTC
D gene: TRBD1; V gene: TRBV5-1; clone size: .; J gene: TRBJ1-4; CDR3 protein: CASSTGQGYEKLFF; CDR3 DNA: TGCGCCAGCAGCACGGGACAGGGGTATGAAAAACTGTTTTTT
D gene: .; V gene: TRBV28; clone size: once; J gene: TRBJ1-5; CDR3 protein: CASRFGNQPQHF; CDR3 DNA: TGTGCCAGCAGGTTTGGTAATCAGCCCCAGCATTTT
D gene: .; V gene: TRBV10-1; clone size: few; J gene: TRBJ2-7; CDR3 protein: CASRRNINEQYF; CDR3 DNA: TGCGCCAGCAGGAGAAACATCAACGAGCAGTACTTC
D gene: TRBD2; V gene: TRBV27; clone size: few; J gene: TRBJ2-2; CDR3 protein: CASSLFAGGTGELFF; CDR3 DNA: TGTGCCAGCAGTTTATTTGCGGGAGGCACCGGGGAGCTGTTTTTT
D gene: .; V gene: TRBV7-9; clone size: .; J gene: TRBJ2-1; CDR3 protein: CASRWDNLGDNEQFF; CDR3 DNA: TGTGCCAGCCGCTGGGACAACTTGGGCGACAATGAGCAGTTCTTC
D gene: TRBD1; V gene: TRBV5-5; clone size: few; J gene: TRBJ1-4; CDR3 protein: CASSLVGQGGEKLFF; CDR3 DNA: TGTGCCAGCAGCTTGGTGGGACAGGGGGGCGAAAAACTGTTTTTT
D gene: TRBD1; V gene: TRBV2; clone size: .; J gene: TRBJ2-7; CDR3 protein: CASSEVTGATTYEQYF; CDR3 DNA: TGTGCCAGCAGTGAGGTGACAGGGGCCACCACCTACGAGCAGTACTTC
D gene: .; V gene: TRBV11-1; clone size: .; J gene: TRBJ2-7; CDR3 protein: CASSRRDGAYEQYF; CDR3 DNA: TGTGCCAGCAGCCGGCGGGACGGGGCCTACGAGCAGTACTTC
D gene: TRBD1; V gene: TRBV6-5; clone size: .; J gene: TRBJ1-6; CDR3 protein: CASSYSHRGPNSPLHF; CDR3 DNA: TGTGCCAGCAGTTACTCTCACAGGGGCCCTAATTCACCCCTCCACTTT
D gene: .; V gene: TRBV27; clone size: .; J gene: TRBJ2-7; CDR3 protein: CASSLSWGPPYEQYF; CDR3 DNA: TGTGCCAGCAGTCTCTCTTGGGGACCCCCCTACGAGCAGTACTTC
D gene: .; V gene: TRBV28; clone size: .; J gene: TRBJ1-2; CDR3 protein: CASSSPTGPTDGYTF; CDR3 DNA: TGTGCCAGCAGTTCCCCTACGGGACCGACAGATGGCTACACCTTC
D gene: .; V gene: TRBV7-3; clone size: .; J gene: TRBJ1-1; CDR3 protein: CASSEGPMNTEAFF; CDR3 DNA: TGTGCCAGCAGCGAGGGGCCGATGAACACTGAAGCTTTCTTT
D gene: .; V gene: TRBV7-6; clone size: .; J gene: TRBJ2-7; CDR3 protein: CASSRGSDSSYEQYF; CDR3 DNA: TGTGCCAGCAGCCGGGGGAGTGACAGTAGCTACGAGCAGTACTTC
D gene: .; V gene: TRBV5-1; clone size: .; J gene: TRBJ1-5; CDR3 protein: CASSLGPPSSNQPQHF; CDR3 DNA: TGCGCCAGCAGCTTGGGTCCCCCCAGCAGCAATCAGCCCCAGCATTTT
D gene: TRBD1; V gene: TRBV28; clone size: .; J gene: TRBJ1-2; CDR3 protein: CASSFGTAYYGYTF; CDR3 DNA: TGTGCCAGCAGTTTCGGGACAGCCTATTATGGCTACACCTTC
D gene: TRBD2; V gene: TRBV19; clone size: .; J gene: TRBJ2-1; CDR3 protein: CASSRPGGVEAGDSYNEQFF; CDR3 DNA: TGTGCCAGTAGTCGACCGGGGGGGGTTGAGGCGGGAGACTCCTACAATGAGCAGTTCTTC
D gene: TRBD1; V gene: TRBV27; clone size: .; J gene: TRBJ1-2; CDR3 protein: CASSSLQGNYGYTF; CDR3 DNA: TGTGCCAGCAGTTCCCTACAGGGGAACTATGGCTACACCTTC
D gene: TRBD1; V gene: TRBV5-1; clone size: .; J gene: TRBJ1-2; CDR3 protein: CASSFDRAEDGYTF; CDR3 DNA: TGCGCCAGCAGCTTCGACAGGGCGGAAGATGGCTACACCTTC